This T cell receptor beta chain was sequenced for a study of T cell changes during pregnancy in multiple sclerosis. This table comes from immunoSEQ multiplex PCR, and its TCRdb copy is limited to in-frame clones, with some not included. The sample shows about 69,000 clones, 90% to 95% of them seen only once. Per the germline V gene, CDR1 is SGHTA and CDR2 is FQGNSA. The CDR3 contains 15 residues. The V gene lost 4 bases and the J gene lost 5 bases, with 14 bases spanning the gap. This sequence originates from a female donor in good health, enrolled as a control in a pregnancy study. The starting material was CD4+ T cells from peripheral blood mononuclear cells, obtained in the third trimester of pregnancy. The chain has TRBV7-2 and TRBJ1-4; possibly TRBD1 for D (6 bases). The DNA of the CDR3 is TGTGCCAGCAGCTCCGCGACAGGAGCGAATGAAAAACTGTTTTTT. The encoded protein is CASSSATGANEKLFF.